A single sample gave rise to the 13 T cell receptor beta chains below, sequenced in a study of T cells expressing NK-cell markers. After re-calling the 5' RACE reads, TCRdb lists one entry per CDR3 protein, DNA absent. This sample contains some 340,000 distinct CDR3 sequences. Specimen: blood T cells: a sorted CD56 or NKG2C T cell subset, CD4+ or CD8+ T cells, or bulk PBMC T cells (not recorded which). The receptor set was obtained from a man aged 18-70 years in good health.

The V and J genes are TRBV20-1 and TRBJ1-6; as DNA is missing, the TRBD1 call by TCRdb cannot be tested. The germline V gene has CDR1 DFQATT and CDR2 SNEGSKA (reference sequence). CDR3 length equals 14 residues. CDR3 residues: CSARTGRVNSPLHF.

The chain recombines TRBV7-9 with TRBJ2-7; TCRdb designates TRBD1, a call that cannot be tested without DNA. Germline CDR1 SEHNR, CDR2 FQNEAQ (reference sequence). The CDR3 runs to 14 residues. The CDR3 protein is CASKPRGATYEQYF.

The chain combines TRBV20-1 with TRBJ2-1; TCRdb's D gene call, TRBD1, goes unchecked for lack of DNA. This CDR3 spans 15 amino acids. In germline, CDR1 is DFQATT, CDR2 SNEGSKA (reference sequence). Here the CDR3 reads CSATARDRVISEQFF.

The chain combines TRBV4-2 with TRBJ2-1; absent DNA, TCRdb's TRBD1 call cannot be checked. Germline lookup yields CDR1 LGHNA and CDR2 YNFKEQ. This CDR3 has 15 residues. CDR3: CASSHGQGVYNEQFF.

The chain couples TRBV14 to TRBJ2-7; TCRdb outputs TRBD1, but without DNA this stays unchecked. Per germline, CDR1 SGHDN and CDR2 FVKESK. There are 16 residues in the CDR3. The CDR3 sequence: CASSHPGQKGSYEQYF.

V and J are TRBV7-9 and TRBJ2-5; the D call of TRBD1 rests on TCRdb alone, since no DNA is present to check it. From germline, CDR1 is SEHNR and CDR2 FQNEAQ (reference sequence). CDR3 length: 17 residues. The CDR3 is CASSLGGQSSKQETQYF.

This rearrangement joins TRBV6-1 to TRBJ2-7; the D gene TCRdb calls, TRBD2, cannot be checked with no DNA. There are 16 residues in the CDR3. Germline V gene sequence: CDR1 MNHNS, CDR2 SASEGT. This chain's CDR3 is CASSEYASGVGYEQYF.

The gene calls are TRBV20-1 and TRBJ2-1; TCRdb names TRBD2, which stays unverified in the absence of DNA. Germline-derived CDR1 and CDR2 are DFQATT and SNEGSKA (reference sequence). This CDR3 has 12 amino acids. CDR3 region: CSARSPLNEQFF.

V and J are TRBV27 and TRBJ2-2; TCRdb's D call, TRBD2, is unchecked because there is no DNA. Germline V gene data show CDR1 as MNHEY and CDR2 as SMNVEV (reference sequence). This CDR3 spans 16 amino acids. The CDR3: CASSSPSGGRTGELFF.

The chain joins TRBV25-1 to TRBJ1-1; checking the TCRdb D call of TRBD1 is not possible without DNA. This CDR3 spans 16 amino acids. Per germline, CDR1 MGHDK and CDR2 SYGVNS. The CDR3 protein is CASSPTPGQGNTEAFF.

The CDR3 is CASSLSTYSYEQYF. This sequence joins TRBV27 and TRBJ2-7. The CDR3 loop spans 14 amino acids. CDR1 MNHEY and CDR2 SMNVEV come from the germline V gene (reference sequence).

The chain has TRBV7-9 and TRBJ2-7; TCRdb gives TRBD1 as the D gene, but with no DNA this cannot be confirmed. The CDR3 loop spans 14 amino acids. Looked up from germline, CDR1 is SEHNR and CDR2 is FQNEAQ (reference sequence). The CDR3 spells CASSRLGQGGEQYF.

This rearrangement joins TRBV7-3 to TRBJ2-1; as DNA is missing, the TRBD1 call by TCRdb cannot be tested. The V gene's germline CDR1 is SGHTA and CDR2 FQGTGA. The CDR3 spans 16 residues. The CDR3: CASSLTGGARSNEQFF.